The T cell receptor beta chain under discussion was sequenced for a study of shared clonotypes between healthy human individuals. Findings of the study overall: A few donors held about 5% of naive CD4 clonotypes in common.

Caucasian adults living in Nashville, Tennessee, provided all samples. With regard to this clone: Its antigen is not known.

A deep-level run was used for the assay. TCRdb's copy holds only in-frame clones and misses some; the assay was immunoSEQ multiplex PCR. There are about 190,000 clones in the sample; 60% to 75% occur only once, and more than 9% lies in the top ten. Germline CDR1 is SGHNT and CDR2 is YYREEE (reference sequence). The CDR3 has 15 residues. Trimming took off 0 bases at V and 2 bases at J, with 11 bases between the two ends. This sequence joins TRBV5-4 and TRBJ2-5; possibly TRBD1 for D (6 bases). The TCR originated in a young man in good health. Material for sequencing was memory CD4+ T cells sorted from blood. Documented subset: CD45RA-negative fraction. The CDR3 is CASSLAGQLQETQYF. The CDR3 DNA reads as TGTGCCAGCAGCTTGGCCGGACAGCTTCAAGAGACCCAGTACTTC.